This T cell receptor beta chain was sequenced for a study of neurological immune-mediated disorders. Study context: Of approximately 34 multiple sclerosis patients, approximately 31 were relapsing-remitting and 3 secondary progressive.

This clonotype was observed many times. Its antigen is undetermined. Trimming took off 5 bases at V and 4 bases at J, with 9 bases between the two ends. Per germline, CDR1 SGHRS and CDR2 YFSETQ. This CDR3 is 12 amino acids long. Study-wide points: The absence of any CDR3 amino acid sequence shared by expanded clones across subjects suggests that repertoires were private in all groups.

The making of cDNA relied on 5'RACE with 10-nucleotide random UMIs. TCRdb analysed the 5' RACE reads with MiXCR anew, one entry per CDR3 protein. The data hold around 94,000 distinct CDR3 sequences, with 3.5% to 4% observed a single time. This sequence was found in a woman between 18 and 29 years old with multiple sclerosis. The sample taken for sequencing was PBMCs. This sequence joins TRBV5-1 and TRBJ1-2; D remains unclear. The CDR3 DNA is TGCGCCAGCAGTTACTCCGCCTATGGCTACACCTTC. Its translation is CASSYSAYGYTF.